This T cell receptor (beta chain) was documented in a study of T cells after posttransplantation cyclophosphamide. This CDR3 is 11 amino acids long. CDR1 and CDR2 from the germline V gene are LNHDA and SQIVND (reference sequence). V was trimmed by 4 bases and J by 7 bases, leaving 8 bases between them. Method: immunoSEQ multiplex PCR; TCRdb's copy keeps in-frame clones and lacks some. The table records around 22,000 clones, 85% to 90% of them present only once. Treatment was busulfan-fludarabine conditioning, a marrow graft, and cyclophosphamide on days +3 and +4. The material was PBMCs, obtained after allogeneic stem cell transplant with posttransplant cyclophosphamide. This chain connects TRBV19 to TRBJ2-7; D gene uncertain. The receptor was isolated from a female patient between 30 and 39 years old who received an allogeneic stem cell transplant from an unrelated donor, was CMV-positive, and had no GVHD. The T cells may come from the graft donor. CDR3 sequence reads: CASSTAGEQYF. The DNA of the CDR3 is TGTGCCAGTAGTACCGCAGGAGAGCAGTACTTC. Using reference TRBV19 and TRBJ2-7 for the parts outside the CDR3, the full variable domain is DGGITQSPKYLFRKEGQNVTLSCEQNLNHDAMYWYRQDPGQGLRLIYYSQIVNDFQKGDIAEGYSVSREKKESFPLTVTSAQKNPTAFYLCASSTAGEQYFGPGTRLTVT.